The T cell receptor beta chain described here comes from a study of T-cell reconstitution after alpha-beta-depleted transplantation in children. TCRbeta library preparation incorporated unique molecular identifiers. A single record per CDR3 protein comes from TCRdb applying MiXCR to the PCR reads. The sample carries 200,000 to 250,000 distinct CDR3 sequences, about 11% recorded once. V shed 0 bases and J 6 bases; nucleotides not matched to a gene: 5. CDR3 length: 15 residues. Looked up from germline, CDR1 is SGHRS and CDR2 is YFSETQ. This clonotype has at least ten counts. This receptor was obtained from a human donor who donated a stem cell graft to a child with acute lymphoblastic leukemia. This material consisted of PBMCs from the stem cell graft donor, taken from the stem cell graft. This chain connects TRBV5-1 to TRBJ2-7; 11 nucleotides match TRBD2. The CDR3 here is CASSLETSGSGEQYF. The CDR3 coding sequence is TGCGCCAGCAGCTTGGAAACTAGCGGGAGTGGCGAGCAGTACTTC.